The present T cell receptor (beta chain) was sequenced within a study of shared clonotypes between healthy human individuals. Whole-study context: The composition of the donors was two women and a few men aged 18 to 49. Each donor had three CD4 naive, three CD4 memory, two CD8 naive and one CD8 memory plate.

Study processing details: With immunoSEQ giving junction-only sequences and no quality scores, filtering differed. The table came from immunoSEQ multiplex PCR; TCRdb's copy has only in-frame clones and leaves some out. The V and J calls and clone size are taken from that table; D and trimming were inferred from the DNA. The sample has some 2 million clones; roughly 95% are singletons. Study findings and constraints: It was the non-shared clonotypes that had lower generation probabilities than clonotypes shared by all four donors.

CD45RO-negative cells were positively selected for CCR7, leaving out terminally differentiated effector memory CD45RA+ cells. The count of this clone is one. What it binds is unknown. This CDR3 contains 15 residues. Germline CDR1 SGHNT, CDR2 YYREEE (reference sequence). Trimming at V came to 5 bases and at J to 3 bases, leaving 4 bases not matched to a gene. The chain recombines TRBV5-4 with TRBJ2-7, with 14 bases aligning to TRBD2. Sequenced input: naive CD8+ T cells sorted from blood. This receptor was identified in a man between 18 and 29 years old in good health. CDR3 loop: CASSLGLAGDYEQYF. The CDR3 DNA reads TGTGCCAGCAGTCTGGGACTAGCGGGGGACTACGAGCAGTACTTC.